What follows are 27 T cell receptor beta chains derived from one specimen sequenced in a study of identical twins. One entry per CDR3 protein, called by TCRdb with MiXCR from the 5' RACE reads. Altogether about 660,000 distinct CDR3 sequences are present, approximately 9% being singletons, with the ten largest covering about 0.98%. The same specimen was also included in a second study, on yellow fever vaccine responses in identical twins.

The sequenced sample was PBMCs. The receptors were gathered from a woman younger than 30 in good health.

This clonotype was counted ten times or more. The chain uses TRBV20-1 and TRBJ2-1; TRBD1 matches at 7 bases. V was clipped by 2 bases and J by 7 bases; unmatched bases: 11. CDR3 size: 15 residues. Germline V CDR1 and CDR2: DFQATT, SNEGSKA (reference sequence). CDR3 bases: TGCAGTGCTAGAAGCGAACAGGGGATTTGGAATGAGCAGTTCTTC. Translating gives CSARSEQGIWNEQFF.

There are many counts of this clonotype. This chain uses TRBV12-3 or TRBV12-4 with TRBJ2-3; D not resolved. V lost 3 bases and J 3 bases, leaving 7 bases between the germline ends. There are 13 residues in the CDR3. CDR3 bases: TGTGCCAGCAGTTTTTGGGGTACAGATACGCAGTATTTT. It codes for CASSFWGTDTQYF.

In its sample, this clonotype was seen a few times. The V call is TRBV29-1, the J call TRBJ2-1, with D perhaps matching TRBD1 (6 bases). Germline assignment: CDR1 SQVTM and CDR2 ANQGSEA. Trimming removed 6 bases from V and 12 bases from J, with 18 bases in between. There are 12 residues in the CDR3. CDR3 protein: CSVAQGTAGQFF. In DNA, the CDR3 is TGCAGCGTGGCCCAGGGGACCGCCGGGCAGTTCTTC.

The chain joins TRBV12-3 or TRBV12-4 to TRBJ2-2, with D perhaps being TRBD1 or TRBD2 (5 bases each). Trimming left V 11 bases short and J 0 bases short, with 13 bases between. CDR3 length: 14 amino acids. The CDR3 protein is CAGGLSPNTGELFF. In DNA form, the CDR3 reads TGTGCCGGGGGATTGTCCCCGAACACCGGGGAGCTGTTTTTT.

This clonotype came up a few times. The chain combines TRBV7-9 with TRBJ2-7, with D perhaps TRBD1 (6 bases). The germline V gene encodes CDR1 SEHNR and CDR2 FQNEAQ (reference sequence). V was trimmed by 4 bases and J by 9 bases, leaving 13 bases between them. The CDR3 loop spans 12 amino acids. CDR3 sequence reads: CASSSDRNRQYF. CDR3 in DNA: TGTGCCAGCAGCTCCGACAGGAACAGGCAGTACTTC.

The chain recombines TRBV11-1 with TRBJ2-3, with a weak D call TRBD2 (6 bases). The CDR3 has 18 residues. Germline V lookup: CDR1 SGHAT, CDR2 FQDESV (reference sequence). The V end lost 5 bases, the J end lost 1 base, and 22 bases lay between the germline ends. The CDR3 region is CASSPSRLTSRRTDTQYF. CDR3 sequence (DNA): TGTGCCAGCAGCCCATCCCGGTTAACTAGCCGACGCACAGATACGCAGTATTTT.

This rearrangement joins TRBV25-1 to TRBJ1-3; D not certain. Trimming took 3 bases from V and 0 from J, leaving 9 bases between them. From germline, CDR1 is MGHDK and CDR2 SYGVNS. The CDR3 sequence is 15 residues long. This CDR3 is CASSDFTNSGNTIYF. The CDR3 region has the DNA TGTGCCAGCAGTGATTTCACTAACTCTGGAAACACCATATATTTT.

The rearrangement uses TRBV7-9 and TRBJ2-5; possible D gene TRBD1, 5 bases. Germline V lookup: CDR1 SEHNR, CDR2 FQNEAQ (reference sequence). Trimming took 5 bases from V and 2 from J, leaving 15 bases between them. The CDR3 sequence is 15 residues long. The CDR3 reads CASSPNLDSQETQYF. CDR3 bases: TGTGCCAGCAGCCCTAATCTTGACAGTCAAGAGACCCAGTACTTC.

This clonotype came up a few times. The V gene is TRBV2, the J gene TRBJ2-2; D gene unclear. The CDR3 has 13 amino acids. In germline, CDR1 is SNHLY, CDR2 FYNNEI. The ends were cut back, 3 bases at V and 3 bases at J, with 5 bases in the middle. The CDR3 nucleotides are TGTGCCAGCAGTGATCAATACACCGGGGAGCTGTTTTTT. It yields the protein CASSDQYTGELFF.

This clonotype was seen repeatedly, ten times or more. The gene calls are TRBV6-1 and TRBJ2-3; 10 bases line up with TRBD2. V was pared by 6 bases and J by 6 bases, with 15 bases of the junction left unmatched. CDR3 size: 17 residues. Per germline, CDR1 MNHNS and CDR2 SASEGT. CDR3 nucleotide sequence: TGTGCCAGCAGCCAAAGGGGGCTAGCGGGAGCGCCCGATACGCAGTATTTT. The encoded protein is CASSQRGLAGAPDTQYF.

The chain uses TRBV7-9 and TRBJ2-2; 9 bases are shared with TRBD1. Trimming removed 3 bases from V and 4 bases from J; junction bases left unmatched: 3. The CDR3 loop spans 15 amino acids. Germline CDR1 SEHNR, CDR2 FQNEAQ (reference sequence). The chain's CDR3 is CASSFETGGTGELFF. The DNA of the CDR3 is TGTGCCAGCAGCTTTGAGACAGGGGGCACCGGGGAGCTGTTTTTT. Looking up the rest from reference TRBV7-9 and TRBJ2-2 gives the full variable domain: DTGVSQNPRHKITKRGQNVTFRCDPISEHNRLYWYRQTLGQGPEFLTYFQNEAQLEKSRLLSDRFSAERPKGSFSTLEIQRTEQGDSAMYLCASSFETGGTGELFFGEGSRLTVL.

This sequence joins TRBV20-1 and TRBJ2-5; D gene unclear. V dropped 1 base and J dropped 3 bases, with 12 bases sitting between them. Germline V gene sequence: CDR1 DFQATT, CDR2 SNEGSKA (reference sequence). The CDR3 spans 14 residues. The CDR3 here is CSARVGGREETQYF. The CDR3 DNA is TGCAGTGCTAGAGTCGGCGGCAGAGAAGAGACCCAGTACTTC.

As regards this clonotype: One end of the junction does not line up with germline, which may come from a read error. The chain's CDR3 is CASSVEGTSRRIF. The CDR3 DNA follows: TGTGCCAGCAGCGTAGAAGGGACTAGCCGAAGGATCTTC. V and J are TRBV9 and TRBJ2-1, with 9 bases that match TRBD2. The CDR3 contains 13 residues. CDR1 is SGDLS, CDR2 YYNGEE, per germline.

This clonotype was counted between two and nine times. The rearrangement uses TRBV20-1 and TRBJ2-3; no firm D call. CDR3 length equals 13 residues. The germline V gene encodes CDR1 DFQATT and CDR2 SNEGSKA (reference sequence). Trimming took off 6 bases at V and 3 bases at J, with 13 bases between the two ends. The CDR3: CSAIVATTDTQYF. The CDR3 bases are TGCAGTGCCATCGTGGCCACTACAGATACGCAGTATTTT.

This clonotype was found a few times. The chain links TRBV28 to TRBJ2-3, with 12 bases fitting TRBD2. CDR3 length: 20 residues. Looked up from germline, CDR1 is MDHEN and CDR2 is SYDVKM. V lost 4 bases and J lost 6; bases outside the gene matches: 20. DNA for the CDR3: TGTGCCAGCAGTTCCCCTAGCGGGAGGGCCATCGCTTCTCTCCCTGATACGCAGTATTTT. It yields the protein CASSSPSGRAIASLPDTQYF.

This sequence joins TRBV25-1 and TRBJ2-7; 7 nucleotides match TRBD1. The trim removed 2 bases at V and 0 bases at J, leaving 4 bases unmatched. The CDR3 has 15 amino acids. Per germline, CDR1 MGHDK and CDR2 SYGVNS. CDR3 coding DNA: TGTGCCAGCAGTGAAAACAGGGGTAGCTCCTACGAGCAGTACTTC. Protein: CASSENRGSSYEQYF.

In its sample, this clonotype was seen many times. V gene TRBV12-3 or TRBV12-4 combines with J gene TRBJ2-2, with 9 bases lining up with TRBD1. Trimming took 4 bases from V and 3 from J; bases not matched to a gene: 3. The CDR3 consists of 15 residues. The CDR3 DNA follows: TGTGCCAGCAGTTCCAGGACAGGGGACACCGGGGAGCTGTTTTTT. This codes for CASSSRTGDTGELFF.

This clonotype was recorded a few times. J is TRBJ2-7 and V is TRBV4-3, with D hard to call. The V end lost 1 base, the J end lost 0 bases, and 7 bases lay between the germline ends. CDR1 is LGHNA, CDR2 YSLEER, per germline. This CDR3 contains 14 residues. CDR3 protein: CASSQATYSYEQYF. The CDR3 coding sequence is TGCGCCAGCAGCCAAGCGACTTACTCCTACGAGCAGTACTTC.

This clonotype was found a few times. The rearrangement links TRBV20-1 to TRBJ2-7; D unclear. CDR1 and CDR2 (germline): DFQATT, SNEGSKA (reference sequence). V was pared by 2 bases and J by 4 bases, with 9 bases between. The CDR3 sequence is 12 residues long. The CDR3 loop is CSARLVSYEQYF. The CDR3 bases are TGCAGTGCTAGATTGGTCTCGTACGAGCAGTACTTC.

The chain is built from TRBV20-1 and TRBJ1-2, with a weak D call TRBD1 (5 bases). V was clipped by 2 bases and J by 4 bases, with 26 bases between them. The germline CDR1 and CDR2 sequences are DFQATT and SNEGSKA (reference sequence). The CDR3 has 18 residues. CDR3 residues: CSARSQGLPTLGSYGYTF. In nucleotides, the CDR3 is TGCAGTGCTAGATCGCAGGGACTACCAACCTTGGGCAGCTATGGCTACACCTTC.

This clonotype was detected a few times. The rearrangement joins TRBV28 to TRBJ2-4; D tentatively fits TRBD1 or TRBD2 (5 bases each). The CDR3 extends over 13 amino acids. The ends were cut back, 8 bases at V and 0 bases at J, with 8 bases in the middle. Germline assignment: CDR1 MDHEN and CDR2 SYDVKM. CDR3 sequence: CASLGVAKNIQYF. CDR3 DNA sequence: TGTGCCAGCTTGGGGGTAGCCAAAAACATTCAGTACTTC.

The rearrangement links TRBV7-6 to TRBJ2-5, with TRBD2 identical over 8 bases. The V gene end was trimmed by 3 bases and the J gene end by 0 bases; junction bases not matched to a gene: 12. Germline-derived CDR1 and CDR2 are SGHVS and FNYEAQ. The CDR3 runs to 18 residues. Here the CDR3 reads CASSFPGGGAPDQETQYF. CDR3 sequence (DNA): TGTGCCAGCAGCTTCCCCGGGGGGGGGGCTCCTGACCAAGAGACCCAGTACTTC. Together with reference TRBV7-6 and TRBJ2-5, the CDR3 gives the full variable domain: GAGVSQSPRYKVTKRGQDVALRCDPISGHVSLYWYRQALGQGPEFLTYFNYEAQQDKSGLPNDRFSAERPEGSISTLTIQRTEQRDSAMYRCASSFPGGGAPDQETQYFGPGTRLLVL.

The count of this clonotype is one. Germline and junction disagree at one end, which may indicate a read error. The chain joins TRBV2 to TRBJ2-3, with D possibly matching TRBD2 (5 bases). The CDR3 has 15 amino acids. The V gene's germline CDR1 is SNHLY and CDR2 FYNNEI. CDR3 coding DNA: TGTGCCAGCAGCGAAGCGGCGCCAAGCACAGATACGCAGTATTTT. Protein sequence: CASSEAAPSTDTQYF.

This clonotype occurred a few times. The chain employs TRBV7-9 and TRBJ1-4; 9 nucleotides agree with TRBD1. This CDR3 is 16 amino acids long. V lost 3 bases and J lost 6; bases outside the gene matches: 8. CDR1 SEHNR and CDR2 FQNEAQ come from the germline V gene (reference sequence). CDR3 nucleotide sequence: TGTGCCAGCAGCTTGGCCACAGGGGGCATTGATGAAAAACTGTTTTTT. It specifies CASSLATGGIDEKLFF. Combining the CDR3 with reference TRBV7-9 and TRBJ1-4 gives the whole variable domain DTGVSQNPRHKITKRGQNVTFRCDPISEHNRLYWYRQTLGQGPEFLTYFQNEAQLEKSRLLSDRFSAERPKGSFSTLEIQRTEQGDSAMYLCASSLATGGIDEKLFFGSGTQLSVL.

The table lists this clonotype with many counts. The rearrangement joins TRBV5-1 to TRBJ2-2; the match to TRBD2 covers 10 bases. Germline-derived CDR1 and CDR2 are SGHRS and YFSETQ. There are 18 residues in the CDR3. The junction had 8 bases not matched to a gene; V was cut back by 1 base and J by 2 bases. CDR3 in DNA: TGCGCCAGCAGCTTGAGAGCTAGCGGGAGCGGTAACACCGGGGAGCTGTTTTTT. Translating gives CASSLRASGSGNTGELFF.

This clonotype was detected a few times. V and J are TRBV29-1 and TRBJ2-3; 11 nucleotides line up with TRBD2. Germline lookup yields CDR1 SQVTM and CDR2 ANQGSEA. This CDR3 has 16 residues. Germline trimming cut 3 bases from V and 2 bases from J; bases unmatched to any gene: 7. This CDR3 is CSVEFTSGSLTDTQYF. DNA of the CDR3: TGCAGCGTTGAGTTCACTAGCGGGAGTCTCACAGATACGCAGTATTTT.

This clonotype has ten or more counts. The chain links TRBV5-6 to TRBJ2-2; no clear D gene. CDR1 and CDR2 from the germline V gene are SGHDT and YYEEEE. Trimming pared 0 bases from V and 1 base from J, leaving 7 bases between. The CDR3 is made up of 15 amino acids. The CDR3 DNA is TGTGCCAGCAGCTTGGCGGGTTTGAACACCGGGGAGCTGTTTTTT. Protein product: CASSLAGLNTGELFF.